This is a list of T cell receptor beta chains from one sample in a study of response to subunit inactivated influenza vaccine. TCRdb re-called the RT-PCR reads through MiXCR, storing one row per CDR3 protein. Found here are about 520,000 distinct CDR3 sequences, approximately 7.8% of them singletons; the top ten hold roughly 13%. Sequenced here: PBMCs from blood, sampled around 2 years after vaccination. Receptors originate from a man between 50 and 69 years old who received an inactivated influenza vaccine. Each CDR3 is given with its conserved first and last residue. A D gene is named only where the DNA matches it firmly. A row's size may be missing; if present it is once, few, many or a size class.

D gene	J gene	clone size	V gene	CDR3 protein	CDR3 DNA
NA	TRBJ2-7	NA	TRBV20-1	CSARGGHTYEQYF	TGCAGTGCTAGGGGGGGACATACCTACGAGCAGTACTTC
NA	TRBJ2-7	few	TRBV12-3/TRBV12-4	CASSLMGLSSYEQYF	TGTGCCAGCAGTTTAATGGGACTGAGCTCCTACGAGCAGTACTTC
NA	TRBJ1-1	few	TRBV6-1	CASSHPRTNTEAFF	TGTGCCAGCAGCCACCCCCGGACGAACACTGAAGCTTTCTTT
TRBD2	TRBJ2-1	few	TRBV7-8	CASSRIGGNYNEQFF	TGTGCCAGCAGCCGGATCGGGGGGAACTACAATGAGCAGTTCTTC
TRBD2	TRBJ2-3	many	TRBV6-5	CASRNGGAYTQYF	TGTGCCAGCCGTAACGGGGGGGCCTATACGCAGTATTTT
NA	TRBJ1-5	many	TRBV29-1	CSVLVGSNQPQHF	TGCAGCGTCCTCGTCGGGAGCAATCAGCCCCAGCATTTT
TRBD1	TRBJ2-7	many	TRBV7-2	CASSDGTDYEQYF	TGTGCCAGCAGCGACGGGACAGACTACGAGCAGTACTTC
NA	TRBJ1-2	many	TRBV15	CATQQGRDNYGYTF	TGTGCCACGCAGCAGGGGCGGGATAACTATGGCTACACCTTC
TRBD2	TRBJ2-7	few	TRBV3-1	CASSPGLAGQYEQYF	TGTGCCAGCAGCCCTGGACTAGCGGGACAATACGAGCAGTACTTC
NA	TRBJ2-3	many	TRBV24-1	CATSDAGIATDTQYF	TGTGCCACCAGTGACGCGGGAATCGCCACAGATACGCAGTATTTT
TRBD2	TRBJ2-7	NA	TRBV27	CASSRRGRDEQYF	TGTGCCAGCAGTCGGCGGGGGAGGGACGAGCAGTACTTC
NA	TRBJ2-4	many	TRBV5-6	CASSTSGVLQYF	TGTGCCAGCAGTACCAGCGGTGTCCTTCAGTACTTC
TRBD1	TRBJ2-4	few	TRBV6-2/TRBV6-3	CATSWVGQNIQYF	TGTGCCACCTCATGGGTGGGACAGAACATTCAGTACTTC
TRBD1	TRBJ2-5	NA	TRBV7-9	CASSSAFRGQETQYF	TGTGCCAGCAGCTCCGCCTTCAGGGGGCAAGAGACCCAGTACTTC
TRBD1	TRBJ1-1	many	TRBV29-1	CSVDRTGMNTEAFF	TGCAGCGTTGATCGGACAGGGATGAACACTGAAGCTTTCTTT
NA	TRBJ2-3	many	TRBV27	CATYASTDTQYF	TGTGCCACTTACGCTAGCACAGATACGCAGTATTTT
TRBD2	TRBJ2-1	few	TRBV11-2	CASSFATSVNSGGFF	TGTGCCAGCAGCTTCGCGACTAGCGTTAATTCCGGGGGGTTCTTC
TRBD2	TRBJ2-1	few	TRBV15	CATSVTAGESSYNEQFF	TGTGCCACCAGCGTTACTGCGGGGGAGAGCTCCTACAATGAGCAGTTCTTC
NA	TRBJ1-1	NA	TRBV10-2	CASRRDQNLNTEAFF	TGCGCCAGCAGACGAGACCAAAATCTCAACACTGAAGCTTTCTTT
NA	TRBJ1-2	few	TRBV3-1	CASSQVSKAEDGYTF	TGTGCCAGCAGCCAAGTTTCTAAGGCAGAGGATGGCTACACCTTC
TRBD1	TRBJ2-1	many	TRBV7-7	CASSRGQGSYNEQFF	TGTGCTAGCAGCCGTGGACAGGGATCCTACAATGAGCAGTTCTTC
TRBD1	TRBJ1-2	NA	TRBV4-3	CASSQEYRGDGYTF	TGCGCCAGCAGCCAAGAGTACAGGGGGGATGGCTACACCTTC
TRBD2	TRBJ2-4	NA	TRBV6-2/TRBV6-3	CASRTIWSGELAKNIQYF	TGTGCCAGCAGGACGATTTGGAGCGGGGAGCTAGCCAAAAACATTCAGTACTTC
NA	TRBJ2-3	many	TRBV7-9	CASSFRGGTNTDTQYF	TGTGCCAGCAGCTTTAGAGGGGGTACTAACACAGATACGCAGTATTTT
NA	TRBJ2-4	NA	TRBV11-2	CASSSIREVKNIQYF	TGTGCCAGCAGCTCCATAAGGGAGGTCAAAAACATTCAGTACTTC
TRBD2	TRBJ2-5	NA	TRBV4-3	CASSQASGGAGETQYF	TGCGCCAGCAGCCAGGCTAGCGGGGGGGCCGGGGAGACCCAGTACTTC
TRBD1	TRBJ2-1	few	TRBV7-2	CASRPAGGNEQFF	TGTGCCAGCAGGCCTGCAGGGGGCAATGAGCAGTTCTTC
TRBD2	TRBJ2-5	few	TRBV7-7	CASSSGLAAETQYF	TGTGCTAGCAGCTCGGGACTAGCGGCGGAGACCCAGTACTTC
NA	TRBJ2-5	NA	TRBV29-1	CSVETNLGETQYF	TGCAGCGTTGAGACGAACCTGGGGGAGACCCAGTACTTC
TRBD2	TRBJ2-7	NA	TRBV3-1	CASSQEYGSGGHYEQYF	TGTGCCAGCAGCCAAGAATATGGTAGCGGGGGCCACTACGAGCAGTACTTC
NA	TRBJ2-7	many	TRBV6-5	CASTAAYEQYF	TGTGCCAGCACCGCCGCCTACGAGCAGTACTTC
NA	TRBJ2-5	few	TRBV5-1	CASSFRDGEETQYF	TGCGCCAGCAGCTTCCGGGACGGCGAAGAGACCCAGTACTTC
NA	TRBJ1-2	many	TRBV28	CASSETGNNYGYTF	TGTGCCAGCAGCGAGACAGGAAATAACTATGGCTACACCTTC
NA	TRBJ2-7	many	TRBV5-1	CASSLDAAYEQYF	TGCGCCAGCAGCTTGGATGCAGCCTACGAGCAGTACTTC
TRBD2	TRBJ2-7	NA	TRBV20-1	CSALAGAYEQYF	TGCAGTGCATTAGCGGGGGCCTACGAGCAGTACTTC
NA	TRBJ2-2	many	TRBV24-1	CATSEWTGGELFF	TGTGCCACCAGTGAGTGGACTGGAGGGGAGCTGTTTTTT
NA	TRBJ1-4	NA	TRBV20-1	CSAPRGNDREKLFF	TGCAGTGCTCCTAGGGGAAATGATCGTGAAAAACTGTTTTTT
NA	TRBJ2-7	many	TRBV12-3/TRBV12-4	CASSSLTYFYEQYF	TGTGCCAGCAGTTCTTTGACATACTTCTACGAGCAGTACTTC
NA	TRBJ1-2	many	TRBV28	CASSRPDYGYTF	TGTGCCAGCAGTAGGCCAGACTATGGCTACACCTTC
NA	TRBJ1-4	NA	TRBV5-4	CASSDTGTGEKLFF	TGTGCCAGCAGCGATACAGGGACGGGGGAAAAACTGTTTTTT
NA	TRBJ2-5	few	TRBV6-1	CASRRRGWETQYF	TGTGCCAGCAGACGCCGGGGGTGGGAGACCCAGTACTTC
NA	TRBJ2-7	NA	TRBV21-1	CASSKRWHPYEQYF	TGTGCCAGCAGCAAACGGTGGCACCCATACGAGCAGTACTTC
NA	TRBJ2-7	NA	TRBV20-1	CSAKRQENYEQYF	TGCAGTGCTAAGCGGCAGGAGAACTACGAGCAGTACTTC
NA	TRBJ2-5	NA	TRBV3-1	CASSRPGTTGETQYF	TGTGCCAGCAGCCGACCGGGAACAACGGGAGAGACCCAGTACTTC
TRBD2	TRBJ2-3	many	TRBV5-1	CASSLETGLAGGTDTQYF	TGCGCCAGCAGCTTGGAGACTGGACTAGCCGGGGGCACAGATACGCAGTATTTT
TRBD2	TRBJ2-7	few	TRBV29-1	CSGGTSDSYEQYF	TGCAGCGGAGGGACTAGCGACTCCTACGAGCAGTACTTC
NA	TRBJ2-1	many	TRBV20-1	CSAPRKNRGEQFF	TGCAGTGCTCCACGAAAGAACAGAGGGGAGCAGTTCTTC
NA	TRBJ2-2	many	TRBV24-1	CATSGGSSTGELFF	TGTGCCACCAGTGGGGGTTCGTCAACCGGGGAGCTGTTTTTT
TRBD1	TRBJ2-1	NA	TRBV19	CASSLWTGKYSNEQFF	TGTGCCAGTAGTTTATGGACAGGGAAATACTCAAATGAGCAGTTCTTC
TRBD2	TRBJ2-2	NA	TRBV29-1	CSVAERGGANTGELFF	TGCAGCGTTGCGGAGCGGGGGGGCGCGAACACCGGGGAGCTGTTTTTT
NA	TRBJ2-3	NA	TRBV7-9	CASSLPQLGRFTDTQYF	TGTGCCAGCAGCTTACCCCAATTAGGGAGGTTCACAGATACGCAGTATTTT
NA	TRBJ1-1	few	TRBV7-2	CASSLLGVPTEAFF	TGTGCCAGCAGCTTACTGGGGGTTCCCACTGAAGCTTTCTTT
NA	TRBJ1-1	few	TRBV6-5	CASSYLQGEVEAFF	TGTGCCAGCAGTTACCTCCAGGGCGAAGTTGAAGCTTTCTTT